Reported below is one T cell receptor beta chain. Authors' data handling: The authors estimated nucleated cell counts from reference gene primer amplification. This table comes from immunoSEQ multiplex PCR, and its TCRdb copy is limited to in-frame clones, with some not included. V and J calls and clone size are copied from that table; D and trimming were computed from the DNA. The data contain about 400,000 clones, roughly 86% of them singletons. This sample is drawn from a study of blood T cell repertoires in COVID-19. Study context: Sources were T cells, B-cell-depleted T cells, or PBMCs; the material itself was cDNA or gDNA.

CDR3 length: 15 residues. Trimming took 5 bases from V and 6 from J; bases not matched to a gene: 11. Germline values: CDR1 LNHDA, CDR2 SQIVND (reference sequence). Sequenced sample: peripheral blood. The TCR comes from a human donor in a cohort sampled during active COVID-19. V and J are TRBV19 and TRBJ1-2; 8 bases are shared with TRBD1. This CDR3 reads CASSRLTGGTDGYTF. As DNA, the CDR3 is TGTGCCAGTAGTCGTCTTACAGGGGGGACGGATGGCTACACCTTC.